This T cell receptor beta chain is from a study of vaccination and CD4 T cells after COVID-19. CDR3 length: 15 residues. The ends lost 0 bases at V and 5 bases at J; junction bases unmatched: 9. Germline V gives CDR1 DFQATT, CDR2 SNEGSKA (reference sequence). The Oncomine TCR Beta short-read assay was what sequenced the DNA obtained from cultured CD4+ T cells. It was cultured CD4+ T cells from which genomic DNA was extracted. Via MiXCR, TCRdb re-called the PCR reads, giving one row per CDR3 protein. The sample has some 16,000 distinct CDR3 sequences; about 40% are singletons. This clonotype was recorded a few times. Its antigen is as yet unknown. Study-level points and caveats: The study sampled relatively few convalescent patients and omitted early post-infection timepoints.

Treatment meaning: approximately nine-day PBMC culture with coronavirus spike peptide pools or control peptides (ViraFEST assay). The chain carries TRBV20-1 and TRBJ2-5; TRBD1 matches 7 bases. The sequenced sample was CD4+ T cells from blood, cultured in vitro. The receptor comes from a human donor who had recovered from COVID-19. The CDR3 loop is CSARDHTGESETQYF. As DNA, the CDR3 is TGCAGTGCTAGAGACCACACAGGGGAGTCCGAGACCCAGTACTTC.